This is a list of T cell receptor beta chains from one sample in a study of blood T cell repertoires in COVID-19. TCRdb keeps only in-frame clones here, not all; method: immunoSEQ multiplex PCR. The sample contains approximately 230,000 clones, around 84% of which appear only once. The sample consisted of PBMCs or T cells enriched from blood (not recorded which). The receptors originated from a man aged 35 to 55 who had recovered from COVID-19. CDR3s include the opening cysteine and the closing phenylalanine or tryptophan. D genes are given only for firm matches. The listing skips clone size in some rows; elsewhere it reads once, few, many or a size class.

TRBD1	-	TRBV6-4	TRBJ2-1	CASSQQGAVDEQFF	TGTGCCAGCAGTCAACAGGGGGCGGTCGATGAGCAGTTCTTC
-	-	TRBV9	TRBJ2-3	CASSVRRGQGDTQYF	TGTGCCAGCAGCGTTCGCAGGGGCCAGGGAGATACGCAGTATTTT
TRBD2	-	TRBV7-2	TRBJ2-5	CASSFSGTTETQYF	TGTGCCAGCAGCTTTAGCGGGACTACAGAGACCCAGTACTTC
-	-	TRBV3-1/TRBV3-2	TRBJ2-1	CASSQAAGASNEQFF	TGTGCCAGCAGCCAGGCGGCGGGGGCCTCCAATGAGCAGTTCTTC
TRBD2	-	TRBV29-1	TRBJ2-1	CSVDSGGSHEQFF	TGCAGCGTTGACAGCGGGGGGAGTCATGAGCAGTTCTTC
-	-	TRBV6-5	TRBJ1-2	CASSYGRGSGGYTF	TGTGCCAGCAGTTACGGAAGGGGGTCGGGAGGCTACACCTTC
TRBD2	-	TRBV2	TRBJ2-3	CASKGTSGHTDTQYF	TGTGCCAGCAAAGGGACTAGCGGACACACAGATACGCAGTATTTT
TRBD1	-	TRBV5-1	TRBJ1-4	CASSLAQGGEKLFF	TGCGCCAGCAGCTTGGCCCAGGGGGGAGAAAAACTGTTTTTT
TRBD1	-	TRBV3-1/TRBV3-2	TRBJ1-2	CASGSGQEGYTF	TGTGCCAGCGGGTCGGGACAGGAAGGCTACACCTTC
-	-	TRBV19	TRBJ1-6	CASSIDPSLPPLHF	TGTGCCAGTAGTATAGATCCGTCTCTCCCACCCCTCCACTTT
-	once	TRBV2	TRBJ2-7	CASYFLQTPYEQYF	TGTGCCAGCTATTTCCTACAGACCCCCTACGAGCAGTACTTC
TRBD2	once	TRBV3-1/TRBV3-2	TRBJ2-3	CASSHYTSGNTDTQYF	TGTGCCAGCAGCCATTACACTAGCGGCAACACAGATACGCAGTATTTT
-	-	TRBV6-2/TRBV6-3	TRBJ2-4	CASSYAGTPSNIQYF	TGTGCCAGCAGTTACGCCGGGACTCCATCAAACATTCAGTACTTC
-	-	TRBV6-2/TRBV6-3	TRBJ1-6	CASSYGTGRNSPLHF	TGTGCCAGCAGTTACGGTACAGGGAGAAATTCACCCCTCCACTTT
TRBD2	-	TRBV11-3	TRBJ2-1	CASSLGRREVPDNEQFF	TGTGCCAGCAGCTTAGGAAGGCGGGAGGTCCCGGATAATGAGCAGTTCTTC
TRBD2	-	TRBV5-1	TRBJ2-4	CASSSQSGSGKNIQYF	TGCGCCAGCAGCTCCCAGAGCGGGAGCGGCAAAAACATTCAGTACTTC
-	-	TRBV6-1	TRBJ2-6	CASSDDSAGANVLTF	TGTGCCAGCAGTGATGACAGTGCTGGGGCCAACGTCCTGACTTTC
-	-	TRBV7-2	TRBJ2-7	CASSLGAGAPYEQYF	TGTGCCAGCAGCCTAGGGGCAGGGGCACCGTACGAGCAGTACTTC
TRBD1	once	TRBV6-1	TRBJ1-1	CASSETGSITEAFF	TGTGCCAGCAGTGAGACAGGGAGTATCACTGAAGCTTTCTTT
-	-	TRBV30	TRBJ2-2	CAWTFGVTGELFF	TGTGCCTGGACCTTCGGGGTCACCGGGGAGCTGTTTTTT
-	-	TRBV5-1	TRBJ2-5	CASSIFGQSNAQYF	TGCGCCAGCAGCATCTTCGGACAATCCAATGCCCAGTACTTC
-	-	TRBV30	TRBJ2-5	CAWSIERGETQYF	TGTGCCTGGAGCATAGAGCGAGGAGAGACCCAGTACTTC
TRBD2	-	TRBV7-7	TRBJ2-1	CASSLGGSWDNEQFF	TGTGCCAGCAGCTTAGGCGGGAGTTGGGACAATGAGCAGTTCTTC
-	-	TRBV19	TRBJ1-3	CASRQDPTGNTIYF	TGTGCCAGTAGACAGGACCCTACTGGAAACACCATATATTTT
TRBD2	-	TRBV4-3	TRBJ2-1	CASSQARGTSGGARNEQFF	TGCGCCAGCAGCCAAGCAAGAGGGACTAGCGGGGGGGCTAGGAATGAGCAGTTCTTC
TRBD2	-	TRBV2	TRBJ2-1	CASSHTTSALYNEQFF	TGTGCCAGCAGTCATACGACTAGCGCCCTCTACAATGAGCAGTTCTTC